The 23 T cell receptor beta chains below all came from one sample that was sequenced in a study of metastatic and nonmetastatic thyroid tumors. Every patient underwent thyroid surgery untreated. MiXCR re-clonotyped the PCR reads for TCRdb. The table lists 55,000 or so clones, roughly 15% of them singletons. The specimen was blood. These receptors were obtained from a female donor with papillary thyroid cancer or a benign thyroid nodule (not recorded which). Some clones in this sample may be carry-over from other donors' samples.

The chain links TRBV28 to TRBJ2-7; 10 nucleotides line up with TRBD2. The V gene end was trimmed by 2 bases and the J gene end by 10 bases; junction bases not matched to a gene: 8. Germline V gives CDR1 MDHEN, CDR2 SYDVKM. This CDR3 contains 14 residues. The CDR3 DNA sequence: TGTGCCAGCAGTTTAGAGCGGGAGGGCTACTATCAGTACTTC. Protein: CASSLEREGYYQYF.

This clone was observed a few times. The germline gene is not matched at one end of the junction; a read error may be the cause. At the DNA level, this CDR3 is encoded by other sequences in the same sample as well. The rearrangement uses TRBV6-1 and TRBJ1-1; 7 bases line up with TRBD1. Germline V gene lookup returns CDR1 MNHNS and CDR2 SASEGT. The CDR3 sequence is 13 residues long. The CDR3 spells CASNRGANTEAFF. The CDR3 nucleotides read TGTGCCAGTAACAGGGGTGCAAACACTGAGGCTTTCTTT.

This clone has at least ten counts. This sequence joins TRBV20-1 and TRBJ1-2, with D possibly being TRBD1 (6 bases). Germline values: CDR1 DFQATT, CDR2 SNEGSKA (reference sequence). There are 15 residues in the CDR3. V lost 5 bases and J lost 7, with 23 bases in between. CDR3 sequence (DNA): TGCAGTGCTCTTAGGACAGCCGACCTAGCGATTGGCTACACCTTC. Translated, it gives CSALRTADLAIGYTF.

The rearrangement joins TRBV2 to TRBJ1-2, with D tentatively TRBD1 (5 bases). The V end was cut by 3 bases, the J end by 4 bases, with 12 bases between. CDR3 length: 14 amino acids. Germline CDR1 SNHLY, CDR2 FYNNEI. The CDR3 DNA reads as TGTGCCAGCAGTGAGGACCCAGGGACCTATGGCTACACCTTC. Its protein product is CASSEDPGTYGYTF.

The table lists this clone with many counts. The V and J genes are TRBV11-2 and TRBJ2-7, with 12 positions matching TRBD2. CDR3 length: 16 residues. The junction had 5 bases not matched to a gene; V was cut back by 5 bases and J by 0 bases. Germline assignment: CDR1 SGHAT and CDR2 FQNNGV. For the CDR3, the DNA is TGTGCCAGCAGCGGGACTAGCGGGCAATTCTCCTACGAGCAGTACTTC. It is translated as CASSGTSGQFSYEQYF.

This clone was recorded at least ten times. V usage is TRBV7-3 and J usage is TRBJ2-1, with 9 bases identical to TRBD1. The CDR3 sequence is 14 residues long. V lost 3 bases, J lost 7 bases, and 4 bases stayed unmatched. Germline CDR1 SGHTA, CDR2 FQGTGA. In DNA, the CDR3 is TGTGCCAGCAGCTTCGGGACAGGGAGTAATGAGCAGTTCTTC. Translated, it gives CASSFGTGSNEQFF.

The genes are TRBV6-1 and TRBJ1-5; 10 positions agree with TRBD1. CDR3 size: 15 residues. Trimming at V came to 1 base and at J to 7 bases, leaving 4 bases not matched to a gene. Germline assignment: CDR1 MNHNS and CDR2 SASEGT. The CDR3: CASSEGTGGIQPQHF. CDR3 nucleotide sequence: TGTGCCAGCAGTGAAGGGACAGGGGGGATACAGCCCCAGCATTTT.

On this clone itself: The junction differs from germline at one of its ends, possibly a read error. This rearrangement joins TRBV11-1 to TRBJ1-2; D ambiguous. The germline V gene has CDR1 SGHAT and CDR2 FQDESV (reference sequence). The CDR3 loop spans 13 amino acids. This CDR3 reads CTSSRAEGYGHTF. Here the CDR3 DNA reads TGTACCAGCAGCCGGGCAGAGGGTTATGGCCACACCTTC.

In this sample, this clone turned up many times. The chain recombines TRBV19 with TRBJ1-2; tentative D call: TRBD1 (6 bases). The CDR3 sequence is 17 residues long. Germline V gene sequence: CDR1 LNHDA, CDR2 SQIVND (reference sequence). V was trimmed by 1 base and J by 2 bases, leaving 17 bases between them. Here the CDR3 reads CASSIVRAGAQNYGYTF. CDR3 coding DNA: TGTGCCAGTAGTATAGTACGTGCAGGGGCACAGAACTATGGCTACACCTTC.

On this clone: The germline gene is not matched at one end of the junction; a read error may be the cause. The chain recombines TRBV6-2 or TRBV6-3 with TRBJ2-2, with D unclear. Germline V gene lookup returns CDR1 MNHEY and CDR2 SVGEGT. CDR3 length equals 19 residues. The CDR3 loop reads CASRSSLPIGVGVTGELFF. The CDR3 region has the DNA TGTGCCAGCAGGTCTTCTCTGCCAATTGGCGTGGGCGTGACCGGTGAGCTGTTTTTT.

This clone was counted between two and nine times. This chain connects TRBV6-2 or TRBV6-3 to TRBJ2-7; no definite D call. V was clipped by 7 bases and J by 1 base, with 14 bases between them. The germline V gene has CDR1 MNHEY and CDR2 SVGEGT. The CDR3 has 14 amino acids. Written as DNA, the CDR3 is TGTGCCAGCACCTGGCGTGGCGAGTCCTACGAGCAGTACTTC. Translating gives CASTWRGESYEQYF.

This clone has a count of ten or more. Other DNA sequences within the sample encode an identical CDR3. CDR3 loop: CASSFLEKTQYF. The DNA of the CDR3 is TGTGCCAGCAGCTTCCTGGAGAAGACCCAGTACTTC. The V gene is TRBV5-5, the J gene TRBJ2-5; no definite D call. The CDR3 length is 12 residues. The germline V and J ends were trimmed by 2 bases and 6 bases, with 8 bases remaining between them. From germline, CDR1 is SGHKS and CDR2 YYEKEE (reference sequence).

This clone is medium-sized by share. The chain has TRBV28 and TRBJ1-3; a possible D gene is TRBD1 (5 bases). Per germline, CDR1 MDHEN and CDR2 SYDVKM. Trimming stripped 3 bases from V and 0 bases from J, with 9 bases between. The CDR3 covers 15 residues. The CDR3 DNA reads TGTGCCAGCAGTTTCGGGACGGCCTCTGGAAACACCATATATTTT. Its translation is CASSFGTASGNTIYF.

In the case of this clone: A much larger clone is a single base away; this may be a read error. The rearrangement links TRBV28 to TRBJ1-2; D remains unclear. Between the trimmed V and J ends, which lost 7 bases and 7 bases, there was a span of 10 bases. The germline CDR1 and CDR2 sequences are MDHEN and SYDVKM. The CDR3 is 11 residues long. The chain's CDR3 is CASILQAGYTF. The CDR3 DNA reads TGTGCCAGCATCCTTCAGGCTGGCTACACCTTC.

A remark on this clone: A junction boundary mismatches the germline segment, possibly from a read error. The V call is TRBV7-2, the J call TRBJ1-2, with D tentatively TRBD1 (5 bases). Germline lookup yields CDR1 SGHTA and CDR2 FQGNSA. The CDR3 has 14 amino acids. CDR3 protein: CASILAGVDYGYTF. CDR3 nucleotides: TGTGCCAGCATCTTAGCGGGGGTGGACTATGGCTACACCTTC.

This clone was observed many times. J is TRBJ1-1 and V is TRBV5-1; D remains ambiguous. The CDR3 loop spans 15 amino acids. The germline V gene has CDR1 SGHRS and CDR2 YFSETQ. Trimming removed 0 bases at V and 1 base at J, with 10 bases between. This CDR3 is CASSLGHAGNTEAFF. The CDR3 DNA is TGCGCCAGCAGCTTGGGGCATGCGGGGAACACTGAAGCTTTCTTT.

This clone has ten or more counts. The chain couples TRBV7-3 to TRBJ1-1; no firm D call. The CDR3 runs to 15 residues. The germline CDR1 and CDR2 sequences are SGHTA and FQGTGA. Deletions cut 0 bases from V and 2 bases from J, with 10 bases between. CDR3 nucleotide sequence: TGTGCCAGCAGCTTAACGTCGGCAGTTAACACTGAAGCTTTCTTT. It specifies CASSLTSAVNTEAFF.

This clone was seen ten or more times. The chain joins TRBV5-6 to TRBJ1-2; D ambiguous. From germline, CDR1 is SGHDT and CDR2 YYEEEE. The CDR3 loop spans 13 amino acids. The V end lost 0 bases, the J end lost 6 bases, and 9 bases lay between the germline ends. The CDR3 sequence: CASSLVEGNGYTF. CDR3 DNA: TGTGCCAGCAGCTTGGTAGAAGGGAATGGCTACACCTTC.

This clone was detected many times. This chain connects TRBV3-1 to TRBJ2-1; no reliable D call. Germline lookup yields CDR1 LGHDT and CDR2 YNNKEL (reference sequence). V was shortened by 0 bases and J by 5 bases, with 14 bases between the two germline ends. The CDR3 spans 16 residues. CDR3 sequence (DNA): TGTGCCAGCAGCCAAGAAGGGTCAAGGAAAGACAATGAGCAGTTCTTC. Encoded protein: CASSQEGSRKDNEQFF.

A single count supports this clone. The DNA of the CDR3 is TGCGCCAGCAGCCCCACTAGCGGCTCCTACGAGCAGTACTTC. Translated, it gives CASSPTSGSYEQYF. The gene calls are TRBV5-1 and TRBJ2-7; TRBD2 matches 8 bases. With 4 bases clipped from V and 0 bases from J, the junction kept 3 bases outside the gene matches. The CDR3 loop spans 14 amino acids. From germline, CDR1 is SGHRS and CDR2 YFSETQ.

The J gene is TRBJ2-3, the V gene TRBV20-1; possibly TRBD2 for D (6 bases). The CDR3 has 19 amino acids. CDR1 and CDR2 from the germline V gene are DFQATT and SNEGSKA (reference sequence). Trimming took 1 base from V and 3 from J, leaving 26 bases between them. CDR3 protein: CSARAGGSGKDDGTDTQYF. The CDR3 DNA is TGCAGTGCTAGAGCCGGGGGTAGTGGGAAGGATGACGGGACAGATACGCAGTATTTT.

This clone was seen a few times. This rearrangement joins TRBV6-1 to TRBJ1-5, with a possible D match to TRBD1 (5 bases). CDR3 length equals 14 residues. V was trimmed by 11 bases and J by 5 bases, leaving 19 bases between them. CDR1 is MNHNS, CDR2 SASEGT, per germline. The DNA of the CDR3 is TGTGCCGGCGAGGAGGGGTCTTGTGATCAGCCCCAGCATTTT. Its protein is CAGEEGSCDQPQHF.

This clone has only a few counts. The CDR3 protein is CASTGQGGIGYTF. CDR3 DNA sequence: TGTGCCAGCACCGGACAGGGTGGGATTGGCTACACCTTC. The rearrangement joins TRBV27 to TRBJ1-2; TRBD1 agrees at 8 bases. V shed 7 bases, J shed 7 bases, and the junction held 8 bases outside the gene matches. CDR3 length: 13 amino acids. Germline CDR1 and CDR2: MNHEY and SMNVEV (reference sequence).